These T cell receptor beta chains were read from a single sample in a study of response to subunit inactivated influenza vaccine. One entry per CDR3 protein results from TCRdb running MiXCR on the RT-PCR reads. The table has approximately 300,000 distinct CDR3 sequences, around 22% seen once. The sample here was PBMCs from blood, taken 21 months after vaccination. The receptor set was obtained from a man aged 50 to 69 who received an inactivated influenza vaccine. The CDR3 runs from the conserved cysteine through the conserved F or W. The order of the fields is J gene, clone size, D gene, V gene, CDR3 protein, CDR3 DNA. D genes are given only for firm matches. Size tells how often a clone was seen (once, few, many) or the class of an expanded clone, and some rows leave it out.

>TRBJ1-2|NA|NA|TRBV28
CASSFQGLFGYTF
TGTGCCAGCAGTTTTCAGGGGTTATTTGGCTACACCTTC
>TRBJ1-5|few|NA|TRBV12-3/TRBV12-4
CASSLEGTVGSNQPQHF
TGTGCCAGCAGTTTAGAAGGGACGGTGGGAAGCAATCAGCCCCAGCATTTT
>TRBJ1-1|few|NA|TRBV30
CAWTPRGNTEAFF
TGTGCCTGGACCCCCCGGGGGAACACTGAAGCTTTCTTT
>TRBJ1-6|few|NA|TRBV12-3/TRBV12-4
CASSLLGNNSPLHF
TGTGCCAGCAGTTTGCTGGGGAATAATTCACCCCTCCACTTT
>TRBJ1-4|few|TRBD1|TRBV4-1
CASKDRAASSEKLFF
TGCGCCAGTAAGGACAGGGCGGCATCATCGGAAAAACTGTTTTTT
>TRBJ1-2|NA|NA|TRBV15
CATIGRGSGYTF
TGTGCCACCATAGGCCGGGGAAGCGGCTACACCTTC
>TRBJ2-1|few|TRBD2|TRBV12-3/TRBV12-4
CASSLGVAGFRQFF
TGTGCCAGCAGTTTAGGGGTAGCGGGATTTCGGCAGTTCTTC
>TRBJ2-3|NA|TRBD2|TRBV20-1
CSASGTSVRTDTQYF
TGCAGTGCTTCCGGGACTAGCGTTCGCACAGATACGCAGTATTTT
>TRBJ2-7|NA|NA|TRBV6-5
CASSYRPSGARHRSYEQYF
TGTGCCAGCAGTTACCGCCCTTCAGGGGCCCGCCATCGTTCCTACGAGCAGTACTTC
>TRBJ1-1|NA|TRBD1|TRBV12-3/TRBV12-4
CASSPQGGVNTEAFF
TGTGCCAGCAGTCCCCAGGGGGGGGTGAACACTGAAGCTTTCTTT
>TRBJ2-5|NA|TRBD1|TRBV9
CASSASTGQETQYF
TGTGCCAGCAGCGCCTCGACAGGGCAAGAGACCCAGTACTTC
>TRBJ2-1|many|NA|TRBV6-2/TRBV6-3
CASSIIGGGRLYNEQFF
TGTGCCAGCAGTATAATAGGGGGAGGCCGATTATACAATGAGCAGTTCTTC
>TRBJ2-7|once|NA|TRBV6-5
CASSSLLGEQYF
TGTGCCAGCAGTTCGCTTCTAGGCGAGCAGTACTTC
>TRBJ2-7|NA|NA|TRBV20-1
CSARSDSVGSYEQYF
TGCAGTGCTAGGTCGGACAGCGTTGGCTCCTACGAGCAGTACTTC
>TRBJ1-1|NA|NA|TRBV29-1
CSVKHGIVTEAFF
TGCAGCGTGAAACATGGAATCGTCACTGAAGCTTTCTTT
>TRBJ1-5|few|NA|TRBV10-3
CAISEKEQPQHF
TGTGCCATCAGTGAGAAGGAGCAGCCCCAGCATTTT
>TRBJ2-7|NA|TRBD2|TRBV6-2/TRBV6-3
CASSKLAPSYEQYF
TGTGCCAGCAGTAAACTAGCGCCGTCCTACGAGCAGTACTTC
>TRBJ2-5|NA|NA|TRBV12-3/TRBV12-4
CASSLGDLGPRETQYF
TGTGCCAGCAGTCTAGGGGATTTGGGGCCGAGGGAGACCCAGTACTTC
>TRBJ2-2|NA|TRBD2|TRBV7-2
CASSLLAGGPNTGELFF
TGTGCCAGCAGCTTACTAGCGGGGGGGCCGAACACCGGGGAGCTGTTTTTT
>TRBJ2-5|NA|NA|TRBV3-1
CASSRGLLGTQYF
TGTGCCAGCAGCCGGGGACTCCTAGGGACCCAGTACTTC
>TRBJ1-2|many|NA|TRBV5-1
CASTTDNYGYTF
TGCGCCAGCACCACAGATAACTATGGCTACACCTTC
>TRBJ2-7|NA|TRBD1|TRBV29-1
CSVEGGQGDVGYEQYF
TGCAGCGTTGAAGGGGGGCAGGGGGATGTGGGCTACGAGCAGTACTTC
>TRBJ2-2|NA|NA|TRBV12-3/TRBV12-4
CASTLRQNAGELFF
TGTGCCAGCACCCTCCGGCAGAACGCCGGGGAGCTGTTTTTT
>TRBJ1-2|NA|TRBD1|TRBV20-1
CSAYPGQEIYGYTF
TGCAGTGCATATCCGGGACAGGAGATCTATGGCTACACCTTC
>TRBJ2-3|NA|TRBD2|TRBV7-3
CASSIIAGSVTDTQYF
TGTGCCAGCAGCATCATAGCGGGGAGCGTTACAGATACGCAGTATTTT
>TRBJ1-1|NA|NA|TRBV5-1
CASSSPMGNTEAFF
TGCGCCAGCAGCTCTCCCATGGGGAACACTGAAGCTTTCTTT
>TRBJ2-5|few|NA|TRBV7-2
CASSPSWGKETQYF
TGTGCCAGCAGCCCTAGTTGGGGAAAAGAGACCCAGTACTTC
>TRBJ1-5|NA|NA|TRBV20-1
CGVGEEGLRQPQHF
TGCGGCGTCGGAGAAGAGGGGCTGCGGCAGCCCCAGCATTTT
>TRBJ2-3|few|NA|TRBV9
CASSGGGGSLDTQYF
TGTGCCAGCAGCGGAGGGGGGGGCTCTCTGGATACGCAGTATTTT
>TRBJ2-3|few|TRBD2|TRBV28
CASSSLPGLAGGTDTQYF
TGTGCCAGCAGTTCACTTCCCGGACTAGCGGGGGGGACAGATACGCAGTATTTT
>TRBJ2-1|NA|NA|TRBV7-8
CASSFSRLTYNEQFF
TGTGCCAGCAGCTTTTCGCGCCTAACCTACAATGAGCAGTTCTTC
>TRBJ2-5|NA|TRBD2|TRBV6-5
CASSYSGVEYF
TGTGCCAGCAGTTACAGCGGGGTAGAGTACTTC
>TRBJ2-1|NA|NA|TRBV29-1
CSGRRQYNEQFF
TGCAGCGGGAGACGGCAATACAATGAGCAGTTCTTC
>TRBJ1-1|NA|NA|TRBV5-1
CASSLPGRSTEAFF
TGCGCCAGCAGCTTGCCAGGGAGAAGCACTGAAGCTTTCTTT
>TRBJ2-3|NA|NA|TRBV10-3
CAIGRGWTDTDTQYF
TGTGCCATTGGACGAGGCTGGACCGACACAGATACGCAGTATTTT
>TRBJ1-2|NA|NA|TRBV6-1
CASSEVWGANYGYTF
TGTGCCAGCAGTGAGGTATGGGGAGCTAACTATGGCTACACCTTC
>TRBJ2-3|few|NA|TRBV7-8
CASSLGLAGPGTDTQYF
TGTGCCAGCAGCTTAGGCCTTGCGGGACCTGGGACAGATACGCAGTATTTT
>TRBJ1-6|few|NA|TRBV19
CASSTHNSPLHF
TGTGCCAGTAGTACGCATAATTCACCCCTCCACTTT
>TRBJ1-1|many|NA|TRBV7-2
CASSLASVNTEAFF
TGTGCCAGCAGCTTAGCATCAGTGAACACTGAAGCTTTCTTT
>TRBJ2-1|few|NA|TRBV29-1
CSVARDLSDEQFF
TGCAGCGTTGCCCGGGACCTTAGCGATGAGCAGTTCTTC
>TRBJ2-2|NA|TRBD1|TRBV20-1
CSAGTGRTGELFF
TGCAGTGCAGGGACAGGGAGAACCGGGGAGCTGTTTTTT
>TRBJ1-1|NA|NA|TRBV10-2
CASYGIAEAFF
TGCGCCAGTTATGGGATTGCTGAAGCTTTCTTT
>TRBJ2-5|NA|NA|TRBV5-6
CASSFAGEETQYF
TGTGCCAGCAGCTTCGCAGGGGAAGAGACCCAGTACTTC
>TRBJ2-2|NA|NA|TRBV5-1
CASSTTGVYETGELFF
TGCGCCAGCAGCACGACCGGGGTTTACGAGACCGGGGAGCTGTTTTTT
>TRBJ1-4|NA|TRBD1|TRBV5-1
CASSSGQGDEKLFF
TGCGCCAGCAGCTCTGGACAGGGGGATGAAAAACTGTTTTTT
>TRBJ1-1|NA|TRBD1|TRBV12-3/TRBV12-4
CASSSGGNLDTEAFF
TGTGCCAGCAGTTCAGGGGGCAACTTGGACACTGAAGCTTTCTTT
>TRBJ1-2|many|NA|TRBV15
CATSRQNYGGYTF
TGTGCCACCAGCAGACAAAATTACGGGGGCTACACCTTC
>TRBJ2-5|few|NA|TRBV29-1
CSVVSLQETQYF
TGCAGCGTTGTCTCTCTCCAAGAGACCCAGTACTTC
>TRBJ1-6|NA|NA|TRBV4-3
CASSRGYRSPLHF
TGCGCCAGCAGCCGGGGTTATCGGTCACCCCTCCACTTT
>TRBJ1-5|few|TRBD1|TRBV28
CATQGQGFQPQHF
TGTGCCACCCAGGGACAGGGCTTTCAGCCCCAGCATTTT
>TRBJ2-1|NA|TRBD1|TRBV20-1
CSADGTDSYNEQFF
TGCAGTGCTGACGGGACAGACTCCTACAATGAGCAGTTCTTC
>TRBJ1-6|few|NA|TRBV12-3/TRBV12-4
CASSSRSSSPLHF
TGTGCCAGCAGTTCCCGGAGTTCTTCACCCCTCCACTTT
>TRBJ1-5|NA|NA|TRBV4-1
CASSQDTGSPSYSNQPQHF
TGCGCCAGCAGCCAAGATACAGGGTCCCCATCTTATAGCAATCAGCCCCAGCATTTT